What follows are 25 T cell receptor beta chains derived from one specimen sequenced in a study of shared clonotypes between healthy human individuals. Naive CD8 cells lacked CD45RO, underwent positive selection for CCR7 and left out terminally differentiated effector memory CD45RA+ cells. Only in-frame clones appear in the TCRdb table, and some are missing; sequencing was by immunoSEQ multiplex PCR. The table lists about 800,000 clones, around 96% of them singletons. The sequenced sample was naive CD8+ T cells sorted from blood. The receptors stem from a man younger than 40 in good health.

V usage is TRBV10-3 and J usage is TRBJ1-5; no definite D call. The V gene lost 0 bases and the J gene lost 7 bases, with 13 bases spanning the gap. Germline assignment: CDR1 ENHRY and CDR2 SYGVKD. The CDR3 spans 15 residues. CDR3 loop: CAISESGKLWQPQHF. The CDR3 DNA is TGTGCCATCAGTGAGTCGGGTAAGCTATGGCAGCCCCAGCATTTT.

The chain uses TRBV7-9 and TRBJ1-5; D is undetermined. V lost 4 bases and J lost 2, with 12 bases in between. The CDR3 is 15 residues long. Germline loops: CDR1 SEHNR, CDR2 FQNEAQ (reference sequence). The CDR3 DNA reads as TGTGCCAGCAGCTCATCCCTGTTGGGCAATCAGCCCCAGCATTTT. This translates into CASSSSLLGNQPQHF.

The chain uses TRBV7-2 and TRBJ2-1; no firm D call. Between the trimmed V and J ends, which lost 0 bases and 4 bases, there was a span of 7 bases. The germline V gene encodes CDR1 SGHTA and CDR2 FQGNSA. This CDR3 comprises 14 residues. CDR3 sequence (DNA): TGTGCCAGCAGCTTAGCGTTGGGGTACAATGAGCAGTTCTTC. Translated: CASSLALGYNEQFF.

The chain carries TRBV11-2 and TRBJ2-7; TRBD1 matches at 7 bases. CDR1 SGHAT and CDR2 FQNNGV come from the germline V gene. The CDR3 spans 11 residues. CDR3 loop: CAINRGYEQYF. DNA for the CDR3: TGTGCTATAAACAGGGGCTACGAGCAGTACTTC.

V and J are TRBV11-2 and TRBJ2-7; D is ambiguous. The CDR3 length is 13 residues. Germline V gives CDR1 SGHAT, CDR2 FQNNGV. The ends were cut back, 5 bases at V and 4 bases at J, with 12 bases in the middle. CDR3 DNA: TGTGCCAGCAGCCTCGAGAGAAGGTACGAGCAGTACTTC. It codes for CASSLERRYEQYF.

The chain recombines TRBV6-1 with TRBJ1-1; tentative D call: TRBD1 (6 bases). This CDR3 is built from 14 residues. Germline V lookup: CDR1 MNHNS, CDR2 SASEGT. Trimming cost V 2 bases and J 1 base, with 8 bases left between them. The CDR3 DNA reads TGTGCCAGCAGTGAATGGGGACAGAACACTGAAGCTTTCTTT. Its protein product is CASSEWGQNTEAFF.

V is TRBV10-3 and J is TRBJ2-7; the D is unclear. The CDR3 has 15 residues. The germline V gene encodes CDR1 ENHRY and CDR2 SYGVKD. Trimming stripped 4 bases from V and 5 bases from J, with 18 bases between. The CDR3 DNA sequence: TGTGCCATCAGTGGCCGGGCCATGGGGTTTGACGAGCAGTACTTC. Translated, it gives CAISGRAMGFDEQYF.

The chain employs TRBV6-1 and TRBJ1-4; D is possibly TRBD1 (5 bases). Trimming stripped 8 bases from V and 5 bases from J, with 15 bases between. The CDR3 runs 14 residues. Germline values: CDR1 MNHNS, CDR2 SASEGT. This chain's CDR3 is CASGDFPLNEKLFF. The CDR3, as DNA: TGTGCCAGCGGGGACTTCCCCCTAAATGAAAAACTGTTTTTT.

Note on this clone: One end of the junction does not line up with germline, which may come from a read error. The same CDR3 arises from other DNA sequences in this sample as well. The chain joins TRBV7-2 to TRBJ2-7, with 10 nucleotides matching TRBD2. The CDR3 covers 14 residues. Germline CDR1 SGHTA, CDR2 FQGNSA. The CDR3 loop reads CASSLAGAAYEQYF. The CDR3 bases are TGTGCCAGCAGCCTAGCGGGAGCAGCCTACGAGCAGTACTTC. Full variable domain (remainder filled in from reference TRBV7-2 and TRBJ2-7): GAGVSQSPSNKVTEKGKDVELRCDPISGHTALYWYRQSLGQGLEFLIYFQGNSAPDKSGLPSDRFSAERTGGSVSTLTIQRTQQEDSAVYLCASSLAGAAYEQYFGPGTRLTVT.

The J gene is TRBJ2-2, the V gene TRBV2, with D tentatively TRBD2 (6 bases). The CDR3 is 17 amino acids. The germline V and J ends were trimmed by 8 bases and 4 bases, with 23 bases remaining between them. The germline V gene has CDR1 SNHLY and CDR2 FYNNEI. The CDR3 DNA reads as TGTGCCAGCGGCGGAACGGGAGCGACCCTGGGCACCGGGGAGCTGTTTTTT. Translated: CASGGTGATLGTGELFF. Looking up the rest from reference TRBV2 and TRBJ2-2 gives the full variable domain: EPEVTQTPSHQVTQMGQEVILRCVPISNHLYFYWYRQILGQKVEFLVSFYNNEISEKSEIFDDQFSVERPDGSNFTLKIRSTKLEDSAMYFCASGGTGATLGTGELFFGEGSRLTVL.

This clone was counted a single time. This chain links TRBV7-3 with TRBJ2-1; 8 bases match TRBD2. Germline V gives CDR1 SGHTA, CDR2 FQGTGA. CDR3 size: 16 residues. The V and J ends lost 5 bases and 4 bases, in that order; junction bases with no gene match: 10. The CDR3 bases are TGTGCCAGCAGCCCCCAGGGTAGCGGGACATACAATGAGCAGTTCTTC. Its protein is CASSPQGSGTYNEQFF. Drawing the rest from reference TRBV7-3 and TRBJ2-1, the complete variable domain is GAGVSQTPSNKVTEKGKYVELRCDPISGHTALYWYRQSLGQGPEFLIYFQGTGAADDSGLPNDRFFAVRPEGSVSTLKIQRTERGDSAVYLCASSPQGSGTYNEQFFGPGTRLTVL.

The V and J genes are TRBV11-2 and TRBJ1-1; D is unclear. Germline CDR1 reads SGHAT; CDR2 reads FQNNGV. CDR3 length: 12 amino acids. V dropped 6 bases and J dropped 0 bases, with 5 bases sitting between them. CDR3 amino acids: CASREMNTEAFF. CDR3 bases: TGTGCCAGCAGGGAGATGAACACTGAAGCTTTCTTT.

The chain joins TRBV6-5 to TRBJ1-1; no clear D gene. CDR1 MNHEY and CDR2 SVGAGI come from the germline V gene. The CDR3 runs 13 residues. Deletions cut 6 bases from V and 0 bases from J, with 8 bases between. CDR3 in amino acids: CASRNTMNTEAFF. The CDR3 nucleotides read TGTGCCAGCAGGAATACGATGAACACTGAAGCTTTCTTT.

V gene TRBV19 combines with J gene TRBJ2-7, with 11 bases lining up with TRBD2. The CDR3 extends over 14 amino acids. CDR1 is LNHDA, CDR2 SQIVND, per germline (reference sequence). V shed 9 bases and J 0 bases; nucleotides not matched to a gene: 4. The DNA for the CDR3 is TGTGCCAGCCCTAGCGGGAGGAGCTCCTACGAGCAGTACTTC. It encodes CASPSGRSSYEQYF.

This rearrangement joins TRBV27 to TRBJ1-1; maybe TRBD1 (5 bases). This CDR3 has 14 residues. The V end lost 3 bases, the J end lost 4 bases, and 12 bases lay between the germline ends. CDR1 and CDR2 from the germline V gene are MNHEY and SMNVEV (reference sequence). The CDR3 bases are TGTGCCAGCAGTTTTCAGGGTCAGGGCACTGAAGCTTTCTTT. Translation: CASSFQGQGTEAFF.

This chain connects TRBV2 to TRBJ2-1; 14 positions match TRBD2. Germline CDR1 reads SNHLY; CDR2 reads FYNNEI. The CDR3 has 17 amino acids. V lost 10 bases to trimming and J lost 8 bases; unmatched junction nucleotides: 16. CDR3 coding DNA: TGTGCCAAACTCAAAGTACCGGGACTAGCGGGAGACTATGAGCAGTTCTTC. Its protein is CAKLKVPGLAGDYEQFF.

The genes are TRBV27 and TRBJ2-1; D is unclear. Per germline, CDR1 MNHEY and CDR2 SMNVEV (reference sequence). The CDR3 runs 13 residues. V lost 2 bases and J 6 bases, leaving 8 bases between the germline ends. CDR3 amino acids: CASSLGPGNEQFF. CDR3 nucleotide sequence: TGTGCCAGCAGTTTAGGGCCGGGCAATGAGCAGTTCTTC.

V gene TRBV9 combines with J gene TRBJ2-4; D gene uncertain. CDR1 SGDLS and CDR2 YYNGEE come from the germline V gene. V dropped 0 bases and J dropped 8 bases, with 12 bases sitting between them. The CDR3 runs 14 residues. Written as DNA, the CDR3 is TGTGCCAGCAGCGTAGATGGTTCAACAGACATTCAGTACTTC. It is translated as CASSVDGSTDIQYF.

The chain employs TRBV4-3 and TRBJ2-3; D is possibly TRBD1 (6 bases). CDR3 size: 16 residues. Germline-derived CDR1 and CDR2 are LGHNA and YSLEER. The ends were cut back, 0 bases at V and 0 bases at J, with 10 bases in the middle. This chain's CDR3 is CASSQDSGASTDTQYF. In DNA, the CDR3 is TGCGCCAGCAGCCAAGATTCAGGGGCAAGCACAGATACGCAGTATTTT.

This clone was counted once. V is TRBV7-8 and J is TRBJ2-6; no clear D gene. This CDR3 spans 18 amino acids. Trimming cost V 5 bases and J 0 bases, with 17 bases left between them. CDR1 and CDR2 from the germline V gene are SGHVS and FQNEAQ. CDR3 DNA: TGTGCCAGCAGCCGGCGGAAGGAATCCAGCTCTGGGGCCAACGTCCTGACTTTC. Translating it yields CASSRRKESSSGANVLTF.

V usage is TRBV5-1 and J usage is TRBJ2-1, with 9 bases fitting TRBD2. J gave up 7 bases and V 5 bases, and 13 bases lay outside the gene matches. In germline, CDR1 is SGHRS, CDR2 YFSETQ. The CDR3 is made up of 16 amino acids. This chain's CDR3 is CASSPVIAGEENEQFF. CDR3 nucleotide sequence: TGCGCCAGCAGTCCCGTGATAGCGGGAGAGGAAAATGAGCAGTTCTTC.

The CDR3 protein is CASSAGRGQKYNEQFF. As DNA, the CDR3 is TGTGCCAGCAGCGCTGGCCGGGGACAGAAATACAATGAGCAGTTCTTC. The V and J genes are TRBV7-9 and TRBJ2-1; 7 bases are shared with TRBD1. Germline V gene lookup returns CDR1 SEHNR and CDR2 FQNEAQ (reference sequence). This CDR3 is 16 amino acids long. V lost 5 bases and J lost 4; bases outside the gene matches: 11.

This chain uses TRBV7-9 with TRBJ2-7, with TRBD1 matching 10 bases. The V gene end was trimmed by 5 bases and the J gene end by 4 bases; junction bases not matched to a gene: 5. The CDR3 is 14 residues long. Germline loops: CDR1 SEHNR, CDR2 FQNEAQ (reference sequence). DNA of the CDR3: TGTGCCAGCAGCGCTGACAGGGGGCAGTACGAGCAGTACTTC. Translating gives CASSADRGQYEQYF. The whole variable domain, remainder taken from reference TRBV7-9 and TRBJ2-7, is DTGVSQNPRHKITKRGQNVTFRCDPISEHNRLYWYRQTLGQGPEFLTYFQNEAQLEKSRLLSDRFSAERPKGSFSTLEIQRTEQGDSAMYLCASSADRGQYEQYFGPGTRLTVT.

The CDR3 loop reads CAISNRGPGELFF. As DNA, the CDR3 is TGTGCCATCAGTAACAGGGGGCCCGGGGAGCTGTTTTTT. The chain has TRBV10-3 and TRBJ2-2, with 9 bases fitting TRBD1. The J segment lost 6 bases and the V segment lost 5 bases, leaving 1 base of the junction unmatched. The germline CDR1 and CDR2 sequences are ENHRY and SYGVKD. This CDR3 region has 13 residues.

V usage is TRBV5-4 and J usage is TRBJ2-1; 10 bases agree with TRBD2. Germline-derived CDR1 and CDR2 are SGHNT and YYREEE (reference sequence). CDR3 length: 16 residues. The J segment lost 5 bases and the V segment lost 0 bases, leaving 5 bases of the junction unmatched. CDR3 DNA: TGTGCCAGCAGCTTGGAAGGAGGACTAGCGGACAATGAGCAGTTCTTC. This encodes CASSLEGGLADNEQFF.